This T cell receptor (beta chain) was identified in a study of blood T cells in healthy people across ages. Then a second PCR, running about 6 to 11 cycles, was carried out with a sample-barcoded 5' primer and a J-beta primer mix. TCRdb fed the 5' RACE reads into MiXCR, producing one record per CDR3 protein. The table lists 600,000 to 800,000 distinct CDR3 sequences, approximately 52% of them singletons. Germline V gene data show CDR1 as SQVTM and CDR2 as ANQGSEA. This CDR3 contains 13 residues. After removal of 2 bases from V and 4 bases from J, the junction contained 1 base not matched to a gene. This clonotype has at least ten counts.

The rearrangement links TRBV29-1 to TRBJ2-1, with 8 bases aligning to TRBD1. The sequence was obtained from a woman older than 75 in good health. The sequenced material came from blood. This CDR3 reads CSVEQGAYNEQFF. CDR3 coding DNA: TGCAGCGTTGAACAGGGGGCATACAATGAGCAGTTCTTC.